Following are 2 T cell receptor beta chains from one sample sequenced in a study of blood T cells in healthy people across ages. Primers used in a second PCR of about 7 to 12 cycles were a sample-barcoded 5' primer and a J-beta primer mix. Each CDR3 protein is one row after TCRdb ran MiXCR on the 5' RACE reads. Among about 1.8 million distinct CDR3 sequences listed, approximately 50% were seen once. Sequenced material: blood. These receptors came from a woman aged 40 to 49 in good health.

This clonotype was recorded many times. The V and J genes are TRBV4-3 and TRBJ2-7; D possibly corresponds to TRBD1 (7 bases). The V and J ends lost 4 bases and 4 bases respectively, with 14 bases between them. CDR1 and CDR2 (germline): LGHNA, YSLEER. There are 14 residues in the CDR3. CDR3 in amino acids: CASSRSAGGYEQYF. The DNA of the CDR3 is TGCGCCAGCAGCCGTTCGGCAGGGGGGTACGAGCAGTACTTC.

The sample holds a few counts of this clonotype. The junction shows a germline mismatch at one end, possibly a read error. The V gene is TRBV20-1, the J gene TRBJ2-1; D remains ambiguous. Germline-derived CDR1 and CDR2 are DFQATT and SNEGSKA (reference sequence). The CDR3 has 14 amino acids. CDR3 region: CSAGDLASYNEQFF. CDR3 coding DNA: TGCAGTGCTGGAGACTTGGCGTCCTACAATGAGCAGTTCTTC.